This TCR beta chain was captured by sequencing in a study of monozygotic twins with inflammatory bowel disease (dated by TCRdb to about 2019). Turning to the overall study: In total, around 30 monozygotic twin pairs made up the full study: 19 Danish pairs, all IBD-discordant, plus nine German pairs, of which four were IBD-concordant and five were IBD-discordant. The search for disease-associated traits relied mainly on comparing, within discordant pairs, IBD patients with their genetically identical healthy co-twins. Each individual had, on average, about 151 000 unique TCRalpha sequences and 181 000 unique TCRbeta sequences available for analysis.

Reading the germline V gene gives CDR1 MNHNS and CDR2 SASEGT. The CDR3 spans 13 residues, from the cysteine through the phenylalanine. DNA was not recorded. Preparation of the library involved 5' RACE. Each TCR library was prepared from 3,500 to 4,500 ng of total RNA. cDNA was synthesized with SMARTScribe reverse transcriptase in eight separate reactions per sample. During cDNA synthesis, unique molecular identifiers containing a 6-nucleotide sample barcode were introduced by template switching. Amplification of TCRalpha and TCRbeta cDNA involved two nested PCRs of roughly 17 and 9 cycles, and each PCR was followed by bead purification. Before amplification, the cDNA was both treated with uracil DNA-glycosylase and purified with the QIAquick PCR purification kit. The second PCR added Illumina TruSeq-compatible adapters along with sample-specific barcodes. Library quality and concentration were checked on TapeStation and Qubit, and libraries were pooled at 4.5 to 5.5 ng each. Pooled libraries were sequenced on an Illumina HiSeq2500 single-index Rapid Run with 2 x 100 bp reads and custom sequencing primers. Per the original workflow: MiGEC version 1.2.6 was used for UMI-based consensus assembly, which corrected PCR and sequencing errors. MiXCR version 2.1.1 was used to carry out V(D)J alignment, clonotype assembly and CDR3 extraction. To normalise gene usage, clonotype sharing and MAIT/NKT TCR abundance, the analysis used the top 1000, 10 000 and 20 000 clonotypes per sample. After downsampling to 27 000 UMIs, diversity was calculated as the inverse Simpson index using the vegan R package. Paired Mann-Whitney U tests were applied to discordant twin pairs, with Benjamini-Hochberg correction for multiple testing. The reads went through TCRdb reprocessing, and each CDR3 protein sequence gets one entry with no DNA. The V and J calls follow TCRdb's processing rather than the paper's. Per the sample table, the count is 210,000 or so distinct CDR3 sequences. Under 8.5% of the sample is held by the ten biggest clonotypes.

Results and caveats for the whole study, not just this receptor: Because patients received different immunosuppressive treatments, the repertoires may have picked up extra background noise and variability between individuals. The analysis was unable to tell different T cell subtypes apart. Fewer clonotypes were shared with other individuals by IBD patients than by healthy twins, most markedly in patients showing signs of disease activity. No difference in repertoire similarity was observed between concordant and discordant twins, possibly owing to limited statistical power. No single strong signal or clonotype linked to IBD turned up in the results, so the idea that one exists was not supported. IBD patients had lower TCRbeta repertoire diversity, measured by the inverse Simpson index, than their healthy co-twins.

From each donor, an approximately 2.3 ml peripheral blood sample was collected into PAXgene tubes and kept at -80 degrees C. Without T cell sorting, total RNA was isolated from whole blood using the PAXgene blood miRNA kit on an automated QIAcube. Deep TCRalpha and TCRbeta repertoire profiling with unique molecular barcoding was performed on peripheral blood of monozygotic twin pairs concordant or discordant for inflammatory bowel disease. For every twin pair, smoking habits were documented, and each individual was categorised as a current, former or never smoker. In regard to this clonotype: The specificity of this receptor is unknown.

The receptor was isolated from a human donor with ulcerative colitis or Crohn's disease, or a healthy co-twin of an affected twin (not recorded which). Specimen: blood. Recombination joined TRBV6-1 with TRBJ2-7. The CDR3 protein: CASSERSVGEQYF.